Shown below are 21 T cell receptor beta chains from a single sample sequenced in a study of regulatory T cells in long-lasting Graves disease. Library construction for TCR beta used iRepertoire HTBI primers and Arm-PCR of CDR3 regions. TCRdb reprocessed the multiplex PCR reads via MiXCR and lists one record per CDR3 protein. Counted here are around 420,000 distinct CDR3 sequences, 15% to 17% occurring once; the ten biggest clones make up 22%. Time point described: newly diagnosed GD, antithyroid drugs for less than 3 months. Isolated PBMC RNA provided the starting material for the TCR library. The input for sequencing was peripheral blood mononuclear cells (PBMCs), taken at new diagnosis, from a patient treated with antithyroid drugs. All receptors come from a female donor with Graves disease.

In the case of this clonotype: This is likely an artifact of a read error, given a far larger clone one base away. V and J are TRBV3-1 and TRBJ2-1; D uncertain. Judging by the DNA end, TRBJ2-3 fits better; the J call may be wrong. This CDR3 is 12 amino acids long. In germline, CDR1 is LGHDT, CDR2 YNNKEL (reference sequence). CDR3 nucleotides: TGTGCCAGCATCCAAACTGAGGATACGCAGTATTTT. Amino acid sequence: CASIQTEDTQYF.

This clonotype was seen at least ten times. The V and J genes are TRBV25-1 and TRBJ2-5; 14 bases are shared with TRBD2. This CDR3 contains 18 residues. CDR1 is MGHDK, CDR2 SYGVNS, per germline. V lost 3 bases and J lost 7; bases outside the gene matches: 13. The CDR3 coding sequence is TGTGCCAGCAGTGAGGGTTCTGGACTAGCGGGGGGCCGCGGGACCCAGTACTTC. Translation gives CASSEGSGLAGGRGTQYF.

This clonotype occurred many times. V gene TRBV6-1 combines with J gene TRBJ1-2, with 10 bases lining up with TRBD1. The germline V gene has CDR1 MNHNS and CDR2 SASEGT. J lost 4 bases, V lost 6 bases, and 5 bases had no gene match. The CDR3 extends over 14 amino acids. The CDR3 here is CASRKTGGPYGYTF. The CDR3 nucleotides read TGTGCCAGCAGAAAGACAGGGGGCCCCTATGGCTACACCTTC.

Of note for this clonotype: Likely a read error: the CDR3 ends without its conserved phenylalanine or tryptophan. This rearrangement joins TRBV29-1 to TRBJ2-5; the match to TRBD2 covers 11 bases. Germline CDR1 and CDR2: SQVTM and ANQGSEA. V trimming: 4 bases; J trimming: 1 base; junction bases outside the gene matches: 11. This CDR3 spans 17 amino acids. The chain's CDR3 is CSVGDLGLAGGQETQYS. CDR3 nucleotide sequence: TGCAGCGTTGGAGATCTGGGGCTAGCGGGAGGCCAAGAGACCCAGTACTCC.

This clonotype showed up just a few times. The V gene is TRBV10-3, the J gene TRBJ1-2, with TRBD1 as a possible D gene (5 bases). The CDR3 is 13 residues long. Germline assignment: CDR1 ENHRY and CDR2 SYGVKD. With 10 bases removed from V and 5 bases from J, the gap between germline ends came to 17 bases. CDR3 loop: CATKDGTEYGYTF. In DNA form, the CDR3 reads TGTGCCACGAAAGACGGGACGGAATATGGCTACACCTTC.

This chain uses TRBV6-1 with TRBJ2-2; 9 positions match TRBD2. Looked up from germline, CDR1 is MNHNS and CDR2 is SASEGT. CDR3 length: 15 residues. Trimming cost V 6 bases and J 7 bases; bases outside gene matches: 9. The CDR3 DNA sequence: TGTGCCAGCAGACCCCTAGCGGGATCGTTCGGGGAGCTGTTTTTT. It translates to CASRPLAGSFGELFF.

This clonotype was observed many times. The chain combines TRBV12-3 or TRBV12-4 with TRBJ1-5, with D unresolved. This CDR3 is built from 12 residues. V lost 3 bases and J 6 bases, leaving 6 bases between the germline ends. The CDR3 nucleotides read TGTGCCAGCAGTTTGCCACCTCAGCCCCAGCATTTT. Amino acid sequence: CASSLPPQPQHF.

This clonotype was detected many times. The chain links TRBV10-2 to TRBJ1-3, with D possibly matching TRBD1 (5 bases). The CDR3 consists of 15 residues. V shed 4 bases and J shed 1 base, with 11 bases lying between them. Germline CDR1 is WSHSY and CDR2 is SAAADI. CDR3 protein: CASSVWGESGNTIYF. CDR3 in DNA: TGCGCCAGCAGTGTATGGGGGGAGTCTGGAAACACCATATATTTT.

At least ten counts were recorded for this clonotype. The chain has TRBV3-1 and TRBJ1-1; D remains ambiguous. Germline CDR1 reads LGHDT; CDR2 reads YNNKEL (reference sequence). Trimming took 4 bases from V and 1 from J, leaving 4 bases between them. The CDR3 sequence is 12 residues long. Here the CDR3 DNA reads TGTGCCAGCAGCCGGGGGAACACTGAAGCTTTCTTT. Amino acid sequence: CASSRGNTEAFF.

This chain uses TRBV27 with TRBJ2-1; D may be TRBD2 (5 bases). The CDR3 sequence is 12 residues long. Deletions cut 5 bases from V and 9 bases from J, with 11 bases between. Germline CDR1 and CDR2: MNHEY and SMNVEV (reference sequence). CDR3 sequence: CASSPDFVEQFF. The CDR3, as DNA: TGTGCCAGCAGTCCGGACTTCGTTGAGCAGTTCTTC.

This clonotype was seen many times. The chain has TRBV28 and TRBJ2-6; D remains ambiguous. V lost 3 bases and J 0 bases, leaving 9 bases between the germline ends. This CDR3 contains 16 residues. Germline-derived CDR1 and CDR2 are MDHEN and SYDVKM. CDR3 sequence: CASSFREYSGANVLTF. The CDR3 coding sequence is TGTGCCAGCAGTTTTAGGGAATACTCTGGGGCCAACGTCCTGACTTTC.

The genes are TRBV3-1 and TRBJ1-5; D ambiguous. The CDR3 length is 12 residues. V dropped 2 bases and J dropped 7 bases, with 6 bases sitting between them. Per the germline V gene, CDR1 is LGHDT and CDR2 is YNNKEL (reference sequence). For the CDR3, the DNA is TGTGCCAGCAGCCAATTAGGCCAGCCCCAGCATTTT. This encodes CASSQLGQPQHF.

This clonotype was recorded only once. The chain has TRBV6-1 and TRBJ2-2, with D perhaps matching TRBD1 or TRBD2 (5 bases each). This CDR3 comprises 18 residues. Trimming stripped 6 bases from V and 6 bases from J, with 26 bases between. The V gene's germline CDR1 is MNHNS and CDR2 SASEGT. DNA for the CDR3: TGTGCCAGCAGCACAGTACCGGGGCAGGGATCTCATCCCGGGGAGCTGTTTTTT. As protein: CASSTVPGQGSHPGELFF.

This clonotype was seen repeatedly, ten times or more. The chain's CDR3 is CASSQPGQNYGYTF. CDR3 nucleotides: TGTGCCAGCAGCCAGCCGGGACAGAACTATGGCTACACCTTC. This rearrangement joins TRBV3-1 to TRBJ1-2; TRBD1 matches 7 bases. CDR1 and CDR2 from the germline V gene are LGHDT and YNNKEL (reference sequence). The CDR3 length is 14 residues. V lost 3 bases and J lost 2; bases outside the gene matches: 3.

Worth noting for this clonotype: A much more abundant neighbour one base away suggests this may be a read error. V usage is TRBV7-3 and J usage is TRBJ1-4; D uncertain. Trimming shortened V by 5 bases and J by 8 bases, and 9 bases separated the two germline ends. Per germline, CDR1 SGHTA and CDR2 FQGTGA. The CDR3 loop spans 12 amino acids. The CDR3 DNA sequence: TGTGCCAGCAGCAATACGGCCGAAAAACTGTTTTTT. It codes for CASSNTAEKLFF.

The table lists this clonotype with many counts. The V call is TRBV6-1, the J call TRBJ1-5, with TRBD1 matching over 7 bases. This CDR3 contains 17 residues. Germline CDR1 reads MNHNS; CDR2 reads SASEGT. J gave up 0 bases and V 4 bases, and 9 bases lay outside the gene matches. CDR3 in DNA: TGTGCCAGCAGTGCCACGGGACAGTCATATAGCAATCAGCCCCAGCATTTT. Translating it yields CASSATGQSYSNQPQHF.

This clonotype was observed many times. The chain uses TRBV7-9 and TRBJ1-3, with D uncertain. Germline V gives CDR1 SEHNR, CDR2 FQNEAQ (reference sequence). V dropped 1 base and J dropped 3 bases, with 1 base sitting between them. This CDR3 is 12 amino acids long. In DNA form, the CDR3 reads TGTGCCAGCAGCTTAGTTGGAAACACCATATATTTT. Translation gives CASSLVGNTIYF. Filled out from reference TRBV7-9 and TRBJ1-3, the complete variable domain reads DTGVSQNPRHKITKRGQNVTFRCDPISEHNRLYWYRQTLGQGPEFLTYFQNEAQLEKSRLLSDRFSAERPKGSFSTLEIQRTEQGDSAMYLCASSLVGNTIYFGEGSWLTVV.

This clonotype was seen many times. The chain joins TRBV5-1 to TRBJ2-6; tentative D call: TRBD2 (6 bases). Looked up from germline, CDR1 is SGHRS and CDR2 is YFSETQ. The CDR3 sequence is 17 residues long. V lost 1 base, J lost 1 base, and 12 bases lay in between. Here the CDR3 reads CASSLSRGGSGANVLTF. The CDR3 DNA reads TGCGCCAGCAGCTTGAGTAGGGGAGGTTCTGGGGCCAACGTCCTGACTTTC.

This clonotype occurred many times. The CDR3 DNA reads TGTGCCAGTGGGACAGGGTTCCCTGAAGCTTTCTTT. It codes for CASGTGFPEAFF. J is TRBJ1-1 and V is TRBV2, with 9 bases identical to TRBD1. Germline CDR1 is SNHLY and CDR2 is FYNNEI. With V trimmed by 9 bases and J by 6 bases, 5 bases remained unmatched. This CDR3 has 12 amino acids.

This clonotype has a count of ten or more. This chain uses TRBV13 with TRBJ2-2; tentatively, D is TRBD1 (5 bases). The V gene's germline CDR1 is PRHDT and CDR2 FYEKMQ (reference sequence). This CDR3 spans 14 amino acids. V gave up 2 bases and J gave up 14 bases, with 18 bases separating them. CDR3 sequence: CASSLPERPGILFF. CDR3 DNA: TGTGCCAGCAGCTTACCGGAACGGCCAGGGATACTGTTTTTT.

This clonotype showed up many times. The genes are TRBV12-3 or TRBV12-4 and TRBJ1-6; 7 positions match TRBD1. V was clipped by 1 base and J by 8 bases; unmatched bases: 2. The CDR3 is made up of 14 amino acids. As DNA, the CDR3 is TGTGCCAGCAGTTTAGGACAGGGTTATTCACCCCTCCACTTT. This gives the protein CASSLGQGYSPLHF.